The T cell receptor beta chain under discussion was sequenced for a study of OX40 agonist ivuxolimab in advanced cancers. At cycle 4 day 1, cycle 7 day 1, and baseline, blood was sampled. Measured with immunoSEQ multiplex PCR; TCRdb has only the in-frame clones, and not every one. The sample has more than 45,000 clones, 75% to 90% seen once. Germline CDR1 is MNHNS and CDR2 is SASEGT. CDR3 length: 13 residues. Trimming took 6 bases from V and 6 from J, leaving 12 bases between them. The clonotype was recovered from an adult with an advanced solid tumor such as melanoma, head and neck, liver or kidney cancer. The chain recombines TRBV6-1 with TRBJ1-5, with a weak D call TRBD1 (5 bases). Source: CD4+ or CD8+ T cells sorted from blood, taken in a trial of the OX40 agonist ivuxolimab. CDR3 residues: CASRAGLGQPQHF. The CDR3 DNA follows: TGTGCCAGCAGGGCAGGGTTGGGTCAGCCCCAGCATTTT.